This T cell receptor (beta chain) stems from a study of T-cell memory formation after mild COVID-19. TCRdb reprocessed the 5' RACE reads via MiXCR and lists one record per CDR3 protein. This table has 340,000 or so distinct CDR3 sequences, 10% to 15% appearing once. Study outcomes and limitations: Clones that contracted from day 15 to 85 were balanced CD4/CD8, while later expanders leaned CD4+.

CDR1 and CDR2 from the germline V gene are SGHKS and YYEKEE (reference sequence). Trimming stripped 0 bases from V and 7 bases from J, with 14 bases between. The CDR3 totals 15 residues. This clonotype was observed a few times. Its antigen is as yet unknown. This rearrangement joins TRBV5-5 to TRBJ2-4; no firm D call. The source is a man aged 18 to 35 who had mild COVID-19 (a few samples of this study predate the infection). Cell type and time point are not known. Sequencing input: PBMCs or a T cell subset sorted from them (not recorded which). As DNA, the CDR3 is TGTGCCAGCAGCTTGGTTTACAGTAGGGCGAACATTCAGTACTTC. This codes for CASSLVYSRANIQYF.